These T cell receptor beta chains were read from a single sample in a study of OX40 agonist ivuxolimab in advanced cancers. The data were produced by immunoSEQ multiplex PCR, yet TCRdb's version contains in-frame clones alone and is incomplete. Among almost 80,000 clones listed, roughly four fifths were seen once. The sequences come from CD4+ or CD8+ T cells sorted from blood, collected in a trial of the OX40 agonist ivuxolimab. Receptor source: an adult with an advanced solid tumor such as melanoma, head and neck, liver or kidney cancer. CDR3s include the opening cysteine and the closing phenylalanine or tryptophan. The order of the fields is clone size, D gene, J gene, CDR3 length, V gene, CDR3 protein, CDR3 DNA. D genes are given only for firm matches. Some rows mark clone size as missing; the rest say once, few, many or name a class of expanded clone.

abundance: once
d_gene: -
j_gene: TRBJ1-5
len: 15
v_gene: TRBV6-6
CDR3aa: CASSTLRDSNQPQHF
CDR3nt: TGTGCCAGCAGTACGCTGCGGGATAGCAATCAGCCCCAGCATTTT

abundance: once
d_gene: -
j_gene: TRBJ2-3
len: 16
v_gene: TRBV30
CDR3aa: CAWSSRTLRSTDTQYF
CDR3nt: TGTGCCTGGAGTTCTAGGACTCTTCGGAGCACAGATACGCAGTATTTT

abundance: -
d_gene: -
j_gene: TRBJ1-2
len: 15
v_gene: TRBV7-9
CDR3aa: CASTYLGSANYGYTF
CDR3nt: TGTGCCAGCACATACCTGGGCTCCGCTAACTATGGCTACACCTTC

abundance: -
d_gene: TRBD2
j_gene: TRBJ2-3
len: 15
v_gene: TRBV5-4
CDR3aa: CASRSGTRISDTQYF
CDR3nt: TGTGCCAGCAGGTCCGGGACTAGAATTTCAGATACGCAGTATTTT

abundance: -
d_gene: -
j_gene: TRBJ2-2
len: 17
v_gene: TRBV5-1
CDR3aa: CASSLRRQGGNTGELFF
CDR3nt: TGCGCCAGCAGCTTGCGCCGGCAGGGAGGGAACACCGGGGAGCTGTTTTTT

abundance: few
d_gene: TRBD1
j_gene: TRBJ1-4
len: 14
v_gene: TRBV28
CDR3aa: CASSLDRGREKLFF
CDR3nt: TGTGCCAGCAGTTTAGACAGGGGGCGGGAAAAACTGTTTTTT

abundance: -
d_gene: -
j_gene: TRBJ1-3
len: 13
v_gene: TRBV10-3
CDR3aa: CAISEVDGNTIYF
CDR3nt: TGTGCCATCAGTGAGGTAGATGGAAACACCATATATTTT

abundance: -
d_gene: TRBD2
j_gene: TRBJ2-7
len: 15
v_gene: TRBV5-4
CDR3aa: CASSPRTSGGFEQYF
CDR3nt: TGTGCCAGCAGCCCACGGACTAGCGGGGGGTTTGAGCAGTACTTC

abundance: -
d_gene: -
j_gene: TRBJ2-6
len: 17
v_gene: TRBV23-1
CDR3aa: CASSGRRQQSRANVLTF
CDR3nt: TGCGCCAGCAGTGGACGGCGGCAACAAAGTCGGGCCAACGTCCTGACTTTC

abundance: once
d_gene: -
j_gene: TRBJ1-2
len: 16
v_gene: TRBV7-9
CDR3aa: CASSLHGGRESKDYTF
CDR3nt: TGTGCCAGCAGCTTACATGGAGGAAGGGAATCTAAAGACTACACCTTC

abundance: -
d_gene: TRBD2
j_gene: TRBJ2-5
len: 14
v_gene: TRBV5-1
CDR3aa: CASSWGLAEETQYF
CDR3nt: TGCGCCAGCAGCTGGGGACTAGCGGAAGAGACCCAGTACTTC

abundance: -
d_gene: -
j_gene: TRBJ2-4
len: 19
v_gene: TRBV11-2
CDR3aa: CASSSLRVGGRLAKNIQYF
CDR3nt: TGTGCCAGCAGCTCCCTTCGTGTAGGAGGGCGATTAGCCAAAAACATTCAGTACTTC

abundance: few
d_gene: TRBD1
j_gene: TRBJ1-3
len: 16
v_gene: TRBV7-9
CDR3aa: CASSLDRTGPGNTIYF
CDR3nt: TGTGCCAGCAGCCTAGACAGGACAGGCCCTGGAAACACCATATATTTT

abundance: -
d_gene: -
j_gene: TRBJ1-6
len: 14
v_gene: TRBV30
CDR3aa: CAWSAGSRGSPLHF
CDR3nt: TGTGCCTGGAGTGCGGGGAGCCGGGGTTCACCCCTCCACTTT

abundance: -
d_gene: -
j_gene: TRBJ2-1
len: 14
v_gene: TRBV5-6
CDR3aa: CASSLGSRYNEQFF
CDR3nt: TGTGCCAGCAGCTTGGGGTCCAGGTACAATGAGCAGTTCTTC

abundance: -
d_gene: -
j_gene: TRBJ1-1
len: 16
v_gene: TRBV5-1
CDR3aa: CASSLSIGGMATEAFF
CDR3nt: TGCGCCAGCAGCTTGTCAATAGGAGGGATGGCCACTGAAGCTTTCTTT

abundance: -
d_gene: TRBD1
j_gene: TRBJ2-7
len: 16
v_gene: TRBV23-1
CDR3aa: CASSQAICQGEYEQYF
CDR3nt: TGCGCCAGCAGTCAGGCAATATGTCAGGGGGAGTACGAGCAGTACTTC

abundance: -
d_gene: TRBD2
j_gene: TRBJ2-7
len: 15
v_gene: TRBV7-2
CDR3aa: CASSLEASGGYEQYF
CDR3nt: TGTGCCAGCAGCTTAGAGGCTAGCGGGGGATACGAGCAGTACTTC

abundance: -
d_gene: -
j_gene: TRBJ2-5
len: 15
v_gene: TRBV5-1
CDR3aa: CASSLYGSHGETQYF
CDR3nt: TGCGCCAGCAGCTTGTACGGGAGTCATGGGGAGACCCAGTACTTC

abundance: -
d_gene: -
j_gene: TRBJ2-7
len: 14
v_gene: TRBV6-5
CDR3aa: CASSSSFDSYEQYF
CDR3nt: TGTGCCAGCAGTTCATCGTTTGACAGCTACGAGCAGTACTTC